The TCR beta chain described here comes from a study of CD8 T cells in ankylosing spondylitis. Study-level results: Disease-linked clones bore a CD8+ phenotype, appearing relatively rarely in peripheral blood.

Molecular-barcoded quantitative 5'-RACE produced these TCR beta libraries. TCRdb called the 5' RACE reads again in MiXCR, with one record for every CDR3 protein. The sample yields about 220,000 distinct CDR3 sequences, roughly 10% seen once. This clonotype was observed a few times. Its antigen remains unidentified. In germline, CDR1 is SGHTA, CDR2 FQGNSA. V lost 3 bases to trimming and J lost 4 bases; unmatched junction nucleotides: 5. CDR3 length: 15 residues. The sequenced sample was blood, either unsorted or a sorted T cell fraction (not recorded which). This receptor was identified in a male donor with ankylosing spondylitis or in good health (not recorded which). The chain couples TRBV7-2 to TRBJ1-4, with 7 bases identical to TRBD1. CDR3 sequence: CASSLAQGYNEKLFF. CDR3 nucleotides: TGTGCCAGCAGCTTGGCACAGGGGTATAATGAAAAACTGTTTTTT.